This T cell receptor beta chain derives from a study of T and B cells in COVID-19 patients. Across the whole study: At median age about 37 years, recovered patients were younger than active-infection patients at approximately 70. Study-level results: In COVID-19 patients, T cell receptor beta variable and joining gene use was reportedly strongly skewed. Of 2,331 TCR clusters found only in the recovered cohort, 31 had low generation probability.

Multiplex PCR with BIOMED2 TRB-A/B primer pools amplified TRB rearrangements. TCRdb recomputed calls from the multiplex PCR reads with MiXCR, one row per CDR3 protein. This table has 15,000 to 20,000 distinct CDR3 sequences, just over 35% appearing once. The J segment lost 8 bases and the V segment lost 3 bases, leaving 7 bases of the junction unmatched. The CDR3 is made up of 14 amino acids. Per germline, CDR1 KGHSH and CDR2 LQKENI. As regards this clonotype: Its target is not known.

From blood, about 230-500 ng of genomic DNA served as TRB template. This rearrangement joins TRBV18 to TRBJ1-2; TRBD1 matches 9 bases. The origin of this receptor is a human donor with active COVID-19. The sequencing input was blood. CDR3 in amino acids: CASSPGQGTGGYTF. CDR3 DNA sequence: TGTGCCAGCTCACCTGGACAGGGGACGGGGGGCTACACCTTC. The variable domain in full, completed from reference TRBV18 and TRBJ1-2, reads NAGVMQNPRHLVRRRGQEARLRCSPMKGHSHVYWYRQLPEEGLKFMVYLQKENIIDESGMPKERFSAEFPKEGPSILRIQQVVRGDSAAYFCASSPGQGTGGYTFGSGTRLTVV.